This T cell receptor beta chain was found in a study of shared clonotypes between healthy human individuals. Study-wide results and caveats: Compared with clonotypes that all four donors shared, non-shared clonotypes had lower generation probabilities.

Trimming cost V 6 bases and J 0 bases; bases outside gene matches: 2. Per germline, CDR1 MDHEN and CDR2 SYDVKM. The CDR3 consists of 14 residues. The sample holds one count of this clone. Its cognate antigen is unknown. Terminally differentiated effector memory CD45RA+ cells were excluded from the naive CD8 cells, which were CD45RO-negative and positively selected for CCR7. At deep level, the assay was performed. Sorted-subset replicate PCR reactions were performed with 150 to 200 ng DNA, corresponding to some 32,000 T cell genomes. Sequenced by immunoSEQ multiplex PCR; TCRdb stores in-frame clones only, minus some. The sample contains about 1,900,000 clones, around 96% of which appear only once.

This clonotype was sampled from a man younger than 35 in good health. Sample: naive CD8+ T cells sorted from blood. The chain carries TRBV28 and TRBJ2-7; TRBD2 agrees at 10 bases. The CDR3 region is CASSERGGSYEQYF. In DNA form, the CDR3 reads TGTGCCAGCAGCGAGCGGGGGGGCTCCTACGAGCAGTACTTC. Based on the CDR3 plus reference TRBV28 and TRBJ2-7, the full variable domain is DVKVTQSSRYLVKRTGEKVFLECVQDMDHENMFWYRQDPGLGLRLIYFSYDVKMKEKGDIPEGYSVSREKKERFSLILESASTNQTSMYLCASSERGGSYEQYFGPGTRLTVT.